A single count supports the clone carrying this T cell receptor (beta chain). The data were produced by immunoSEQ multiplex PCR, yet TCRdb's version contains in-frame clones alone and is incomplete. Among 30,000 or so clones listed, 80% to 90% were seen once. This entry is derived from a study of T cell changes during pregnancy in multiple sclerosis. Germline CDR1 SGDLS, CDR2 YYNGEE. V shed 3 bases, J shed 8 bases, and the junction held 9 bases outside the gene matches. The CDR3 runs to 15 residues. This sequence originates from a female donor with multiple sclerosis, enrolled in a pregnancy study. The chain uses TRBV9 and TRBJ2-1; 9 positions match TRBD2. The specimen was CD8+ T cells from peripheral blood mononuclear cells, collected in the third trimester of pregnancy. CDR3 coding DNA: TGTGCCAGCAGCGGGCGGGAGGGCCTGCAGCATGAGCAGTTCTTC. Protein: CASSGREGLQHEQFF.